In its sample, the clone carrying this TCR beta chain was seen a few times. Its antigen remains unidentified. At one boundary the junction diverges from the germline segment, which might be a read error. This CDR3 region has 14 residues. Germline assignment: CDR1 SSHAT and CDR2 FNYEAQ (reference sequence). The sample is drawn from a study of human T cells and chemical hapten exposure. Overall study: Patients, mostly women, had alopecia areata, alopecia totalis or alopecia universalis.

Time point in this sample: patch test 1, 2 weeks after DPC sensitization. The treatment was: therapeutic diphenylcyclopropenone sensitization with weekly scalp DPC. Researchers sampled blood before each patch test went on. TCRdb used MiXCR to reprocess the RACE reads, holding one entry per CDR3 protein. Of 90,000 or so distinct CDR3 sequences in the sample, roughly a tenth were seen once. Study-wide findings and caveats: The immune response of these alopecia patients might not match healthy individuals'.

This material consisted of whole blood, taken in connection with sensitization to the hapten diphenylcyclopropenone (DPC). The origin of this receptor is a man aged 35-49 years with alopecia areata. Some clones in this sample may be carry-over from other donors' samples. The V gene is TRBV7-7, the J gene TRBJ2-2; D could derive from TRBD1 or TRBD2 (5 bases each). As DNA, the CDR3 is TGTGCTAGCAGCTTAGAGGGGACGGGCGGGGAGCTGTTTTTT. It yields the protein CASSLEGTGGELFF.